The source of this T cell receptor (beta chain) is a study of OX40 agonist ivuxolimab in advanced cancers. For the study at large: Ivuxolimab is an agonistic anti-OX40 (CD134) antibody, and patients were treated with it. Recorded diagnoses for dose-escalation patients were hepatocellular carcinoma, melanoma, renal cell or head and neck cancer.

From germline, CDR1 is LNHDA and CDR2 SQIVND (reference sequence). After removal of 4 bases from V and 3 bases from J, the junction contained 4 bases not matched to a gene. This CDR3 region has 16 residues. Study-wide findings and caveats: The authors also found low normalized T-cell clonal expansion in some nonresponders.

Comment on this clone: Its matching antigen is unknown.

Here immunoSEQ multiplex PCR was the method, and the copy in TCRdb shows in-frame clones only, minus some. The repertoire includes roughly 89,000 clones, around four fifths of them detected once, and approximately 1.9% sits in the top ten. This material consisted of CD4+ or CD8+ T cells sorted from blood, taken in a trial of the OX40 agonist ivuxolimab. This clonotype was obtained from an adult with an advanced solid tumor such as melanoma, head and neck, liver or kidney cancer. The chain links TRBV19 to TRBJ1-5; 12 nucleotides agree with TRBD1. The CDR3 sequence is CASSKGTGGYNQPQHF. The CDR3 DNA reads TGTGCCAGTAGTAAGGGGACAGGGGGCTACAATCAGCCCCAGCATTTT.